This T cell receptor (beta chain) was documented in a study of Ad26.COV2.S vaccination and SARS-CoV-2 variants. Treatment meaning: around 19 received Ad26.COV2.S at low or high dose, single or two shots; five or six received placebo; per-sample allocation not given. It was on day 63 after the first vaccine or placebo injection that samples were taken. The CDR3 consists of 13 residues. In germline, CDR1 is MDHEN, CDR2 SYDVKM. V was pared by 1 base and J by 7 bases, with 8 bases between. Profiling relied on immunoSEQ multiplex PCR, and the TCRdb table lists in-frame clones only, not all of them. Altogether more than 300,000 clones are present, about 88% being singletons, with the ten largest covering around 6.1%.

This sample comprised peripheral blood, obtained in a trial of Ad26.COV2.S vaccine versus placebo. This receptor was taken from a person between 18 and 65 years old who received the Ad26.COV2.S COVID-19 vaccine or a placebo. This sequence joins TRBV28 and TRBJ1-3; D gene uncertain. For the CDR3, the DNA is TGTGCCAGCAGTTTATATAATCAGAACACCATATATTTT. This codes for CASSLYNQNTIYF.